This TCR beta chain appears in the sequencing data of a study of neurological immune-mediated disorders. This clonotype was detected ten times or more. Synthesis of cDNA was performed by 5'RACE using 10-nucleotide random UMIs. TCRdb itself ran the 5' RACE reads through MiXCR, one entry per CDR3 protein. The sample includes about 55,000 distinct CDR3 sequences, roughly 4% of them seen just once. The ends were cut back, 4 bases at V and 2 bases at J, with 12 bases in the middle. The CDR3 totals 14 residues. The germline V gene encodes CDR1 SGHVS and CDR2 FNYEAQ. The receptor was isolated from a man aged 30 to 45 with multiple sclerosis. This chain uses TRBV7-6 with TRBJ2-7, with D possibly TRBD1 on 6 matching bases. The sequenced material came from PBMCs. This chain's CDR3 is CASSSQTGPYEQYF. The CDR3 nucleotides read TGTGCCAGCAGCTCCCAGACAGGCCCCTACGAGCAGTACTTC.